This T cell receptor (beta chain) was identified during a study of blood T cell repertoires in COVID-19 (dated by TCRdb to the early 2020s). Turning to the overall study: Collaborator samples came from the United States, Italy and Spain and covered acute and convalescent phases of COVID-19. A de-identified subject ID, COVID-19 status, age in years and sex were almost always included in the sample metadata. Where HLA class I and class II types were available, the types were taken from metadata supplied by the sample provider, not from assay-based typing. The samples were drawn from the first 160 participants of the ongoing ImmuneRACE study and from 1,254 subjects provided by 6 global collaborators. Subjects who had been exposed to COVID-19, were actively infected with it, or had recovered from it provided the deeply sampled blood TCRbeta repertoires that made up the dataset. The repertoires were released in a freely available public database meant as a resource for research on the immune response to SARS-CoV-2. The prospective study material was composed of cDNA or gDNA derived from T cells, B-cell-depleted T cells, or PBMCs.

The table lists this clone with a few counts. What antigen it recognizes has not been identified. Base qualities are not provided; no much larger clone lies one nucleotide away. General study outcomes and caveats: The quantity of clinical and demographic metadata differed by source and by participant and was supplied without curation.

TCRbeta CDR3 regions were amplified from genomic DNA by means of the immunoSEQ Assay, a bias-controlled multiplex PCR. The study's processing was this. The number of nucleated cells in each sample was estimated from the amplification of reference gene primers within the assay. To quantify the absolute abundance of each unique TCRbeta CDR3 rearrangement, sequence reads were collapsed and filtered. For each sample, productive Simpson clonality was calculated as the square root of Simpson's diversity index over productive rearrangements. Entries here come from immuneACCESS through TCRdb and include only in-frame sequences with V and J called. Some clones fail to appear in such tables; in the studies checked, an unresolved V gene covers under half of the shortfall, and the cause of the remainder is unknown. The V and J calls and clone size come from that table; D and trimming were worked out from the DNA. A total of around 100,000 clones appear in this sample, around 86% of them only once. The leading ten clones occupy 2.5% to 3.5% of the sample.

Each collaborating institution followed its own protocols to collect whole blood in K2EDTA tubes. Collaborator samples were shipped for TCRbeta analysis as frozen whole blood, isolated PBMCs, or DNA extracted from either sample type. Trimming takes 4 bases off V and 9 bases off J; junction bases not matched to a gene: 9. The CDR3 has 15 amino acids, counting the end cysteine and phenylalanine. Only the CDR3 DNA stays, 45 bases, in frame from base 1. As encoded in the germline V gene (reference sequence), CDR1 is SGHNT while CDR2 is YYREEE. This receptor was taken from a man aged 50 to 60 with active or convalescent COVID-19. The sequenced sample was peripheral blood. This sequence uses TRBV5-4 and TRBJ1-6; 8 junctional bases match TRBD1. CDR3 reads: CASSVSTGGVSPLHF. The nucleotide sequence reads TGTGCCAGCAGCGTATCAACAGGGGGGGTTTCACCCCTCCACTTT.